This T cell receptor beta chain came from a study of identical twins. There are a few counts of this clonotype. The antigen is not known. cDNA molecules carried unique molecular identifiers, and template switching added a universal primer site. A single record per CDR3 protein comes from TCRdb applying MiXCR to the 5' RACE reads. The sample lists approximately 210,000 distinct CDR3 sequences, under 8.5% seen once, with roughly 14% in the top ten. Trimming cost V 0 bases and J 5 bases, with 11 bases left between them. The CDR3 consists of 14 residues. Germline loops: CDR1 MGHRA, CDR2 YSYEKL. Study outcomes and limitations: Excess twin sharing in beta out-of-frame sequences was weaker. Diverse VJ usage suggested most zero-insertion clonotypes were not invariant T cells.

The same specimen was also included in a second study, on T cells expressing NK-cell markers. Per that study: Seropositivity for HCMV was found in seven of the eight sequenced donors, with one seronegative.

V and J are TRBV4-1 and TRBJ2-7, with D perhaps matching TRBD1 (5 bases). Sequencing input: CD8+ T cells sorted from blood. This sequence was found in a woman under 30 in good health. The CDR3 DNA reads TGCGCCAGCAGCCAAGAGGGGCGGTACCACGAGCAGTACTTC. As protein: CASSQEGRYHEQYF.